These T cell receptor beta chains were read from a single sample in a study of tumor-infiltrating lymphocytes in primary liver carcinoma. TCRdb passed the multiplex PCR reads through MiXCR, listing each CDR3 protein once. The sample has tens of thousands of distinct CDR3 sequences, roughly 72% seen once; the top ten hold roughly a fifth. Specimen: liver tumor tissue from sampling region 1. The receptors were gathered from a man aged 35-49 years with primary liver carcinoma and hepatitis B virus infection. Each CDR3 is given with its conserved first and last residue.

V	J	CDR3
TRBV30	TRBJ2-3	CAWRRAGSTDTQYF
TRBV29-1	TRBJ2-7	CSVDARGSYEQYF
TRBV11-2	TRBJ2-6	CASSLGPGHSAGTNVLTF
TRBV14	TRBJ2-2	CASRPTSRDTRTGELFF
TRBV4-1	TRBJ2-2	CASSQVAAGTTGELFF
TRBV20-1	TRBJ1-4	CSAGGLSTNEKLFF
TRBV4-1	TRBJ2-3	CASSPEEGISTDTEYF
TRBV11-1	TRBJ2-1	CASSRGLAGEHNEQFF
TRBV4-1	TRBJ1-2	CASTFERTGTNYGYTF
TRBV11-2	TRBJ2-5	CASKSRDSAHRETQYF